A selection of T cell receptor beta chains follows, all from one sample in a study of shared clonotypes between healthy human individuals. Profiling relied on immunoSEQ multiplex PCR, and the TCRdb table lists in-frame clones only, not all of them. Of some 550,000 clones detected, 95% to 98% appear once; the ten largest clones hold about 0.06%. The sample comprised naive CD4+ T cells sorted from blood. The receptors here all came from a woman aged 25 to 39 in good health. The CDR3 runs from the conserved cysteine through the conserved F or W. The D gene is left open where the match is weak. Expanded clones get a size class; other rows say once, few or many, or leave the size out.

j_call d_call v_call clone_size cdr3_nt cdr3_aa
TRBJ2-5 - TRBV21-1 - TGTGCCAGGATTAGGGCAGGGCAAGAGACCCAGTACTTC CARIRAGQETQYF
TRBJ2-7 TRBD1 TRBV7-3 - TGTGCCAGCAGCATTGACAGGGGCGAGCAGTACTTC CASSIDRGEQYF
TRBJ1-1 - TRBV19 - TGTGCCAGTAGTATATTCCGGAACACTGAAGCTTTCTTT CASSIFRNTEAFF
TRBJ1-4 - TRBV13 - TGTGCCAGCAGCCGCGGGGGGCGCAGAGGAAATGAAAAACTGTTTTTT CASSRGGRRGNEKLFF
TRBJ1-3 - TRBV28 - TGTGCCAGCAGTTCCCTACCTGGAAACACCATATATTTT CASSSLPGNTIYF
TRBJ1-5 - TRBV25-1 once TGTGCCAGCAGTGAATGGCCCGATAATCAGCCCCAGCATTTT CASSEWPDNQPQHF
TRBJ2-1 TRBD2 TRBV7-2 - TGTGCCAGCACCAATGGCGGGAGGGCTTACAATGAGCAGTTCTTC CASTNGGRAYNEQFF
TRBJ2-1 TRBD2 TRBV19 - TGTGCCAGTAGTGTCTCTAGCGGGAGGGCCGACACCCCCTACAATGAGCAGTTCTTC CASSVSSGRADTPYNEQFF
TRBJ2-7 - TRBV7-9 - TGTGCCAGCAGCTTAGACCCCTACGAGCAGTACTTC CASSLDPYEQYF
TRBJ2-7 - TRBV5-5 - TGTGCCAGCAGCAAAGACAGGCCGATCTACGAGCAGTACTTC CASSKDRPIYEQYF
TRBJ1-1 - TRBV19 - TGTGCCAGTAGGCTAAGGACGGTGGGTACGGACATGAACACTGAAGCTTTCTTT CASRLRTVGTDMNTEAFF
TRBJ2-7 - TRBV11-2 - TGTGCCAGCAGCCGGGACCGATCCTACGAGCAGTACTTC CASSRDRSYEQYF
TRBJ2-1 - TRBV5-2 - TGTGCCAGCAGCCAAGACGCGGGGGCGTGGGATGAGCAGTTCTTC CASSQDAGAWDEQFF
TRBJ2-3 TRBD1 TRBV28 - TGTGCCAGCAGCCAGACTCAGGGGGCTCCCACAGATACGCAGTATTTT CASSQTQGAPTDTQYF
TRBJ2-1 - TRBV4-1 - TGCGCCAGCAGCCATATGGGACCCGGTAGCTACAATGAGCAGTTCTTC CASSHMGPGSYNEQFF
TRBJ2-5 TRBD2 TRBV5-1 - TGCGCCAGCATAAGAGGACCTAGCGGTCAAGAGACCCAGTACTTC CASIRGPSGQETQYF
TRBJ1-2 - TRBV6-1 - TGTGCCAGCAGTGAAGCCCGGATCTGGGGTAACTATGGCTACACCTTC CASSEARIWGNYGYTF
TRBJ2-1 - TRBV20-1 - TGCAGTGCTAGTAGGGCGGTCCTGCAGTTCTTC CSASRAVLQFF
TRBJ2-7 - TRBV28 - TGTGCCAGCAGCCCTATCGGAAAAAGCTCCTACGAGCAGTACTTC CASSPIGKSSYEQYF
TRBJ2-1 - TRBV5-1 once TGCGCCAGCAGCACTTCCACGGGGGGCGCGGGCAATGAGCAGTTCTTC CASSTSTGGAGNEQFF
TRBJ1-1 - TRBV11-2 - TGTGCCAGCAGCTTACTGCCAGACACTGAAGCTTTCTTT CASSLLPDTEAFF
TRBJ1-6 TRBD1 TRBV6-4 - TGTGCCAGCAGTCCAAAATCAGCCCAGGGGGAATTCGCACCCCTCCACTTT CASSPKSAQGEFAPLHF
TRBJ1-1 - TRBV30 - TGTGCCTGGACCGTACCCGGGGGCGGAGAAGCTTTCTTT CAWTVPGGGEAFF
TRBJ2-3 TRBD1 TRBV6-5 - TGTGCCAGCAGTTATTCAGGGGGCGGGGCAGATACGCAGTATTTT CASSYSGGGADTQYF
TRBJ2-1 - TRBV29-1 - TGCAGCGTTGATCGCTCCAATGAGCAGTTCTTC CSVDRSNEQFF
TRBJ1-1 TRBD1 TRBV5-1 - TGCGCCAGCAGCCTAAGACAGGGAATGAACACTGAAGCTTTCTTT CASSLRQGMNTEAFF
TRBJ1-1 - TRBV5-1 - TGCGCCAGCAAACAGGGTATGGACACTGAAGCTTTCTTT CASKQGMDTEAFF
TRBJ1-5 - TRBV15 - TGTGCCACCAGCGCACCGGGCCGTTTTTTTAGCAATCAGCCCCAGCATTTT CATSAPGRFFSNQPQHF
TRBJ2-3 - TRBV7-7 - TGTGCCGGCAGCCCCAGGGACGGACAATCGCAGTATTTT CAGSPRDGQSQYF
TRBJ1-1 TRBD1 TRBV2 - TGTGCCAGCAGCCCCGGGACAGGGGTACCTTTCTTT CASSPGTGVPFF
TRBJ2-7 - TRBV29-1 - TGCAGCGGACTCGAGGGGCCATCCTACGAGCAGTACTTC CSGLEGPSYEQYF
TRBJ1-2 - TRBV27 - TGTGCCAGCAGTCCGTGGACAGCCTTAGGCTATGGCTACACCTTC CASSPWTALGYGYTF
TRBJ2-1 - TRBV27 once TGTGCCAGCAGTTCTTCCTTGATACTCGCCTACAATGAGCAGTTCTTC CASSSSLILAYNEQFF
TRBJ2-5 TRBD1 TRBV2 - TGTGCCAGCACGCGGGACAGGGGGATCCAAGAGACCCAGTACTTC CASTRDRGIQETQYF
TRBJ2-1 - TRBV19 - TGTGCCAGTAGGACAGGCCGTCTAGGCGATGAGCAGTTCTTC CASRTGRLGDEQFF
TRBJ2-1 TRBD2 TRBV4-2 - TGTGCCAGCAGCCAAGATGGGTGGGGGGCGACTAGCGGGAGCAATGAGCAGTTCTTC CASSQDGWGATSGSNEQFF
TRBJ1-1 - TRBV7-3 - TGTGCCAGCAGCCTTGGGCAGGGCACTGAAGCTTTCTTT CASSLGQGTEAFF
TRBJ1-3 TRBD1 TRBV5-1 - TGCGCCAGCAGCGAGGGACAGGGTCAGGGAAACACCATATATTTT CASSEGQGQGNTIYF
TRBJ2-6 - TRBV18 - TGTGCCAGCTCACCCGGACGGCTTTCTGGGGCCAACGTCCTGACTTTC CASSPGRLSGANVLTF
TRBJ2-3 - TRBV6-5 - TGTGCCAGCAGTTACTCCTCAAGATACCACACAGATACGCAGTATTTT CASSYSSRYHTDTQYF
TRBJ2-5 - TRBV7-6 - TGTGCCAGCAGCTTATCCTACCCAATAGCGCGGGAGACCCAGTACTTC CASSLSYPIARETQYF
TRBJ1-4 TRBD1 TRBV6-1 - TGTGCCAGCAGTACGACAGGGCAATATGAAAAACTGTTTTTT CASSTTGQYEKLFF
TRBJ2-7 - TRBV7-2 - TGTGCCAGCAGCTTAGCCGGACGGTCCTACGAGCAGTACTTC CASSLAGRSYEQYF
TRBJ1-1 - TRBV29-1 - TGCAGCGTTGAAAGGTGGGGGGCAAGCGACACTGAAGCTTTCTTT CSVERWGASDTEAFF
TRBJ2-1 TRBD2 TRBV7-3 - TGTGCCAGCAGCGCGGGACTAGCTACCTACAATGAGCAGTTCTTC CASSAGLATYNEQFF
TRBJ2-2 TRBD2 TRBV2 - TGTGCCAGCAGTGAACATGGCGGGAGGGGCACCGGGGAGCTGTTTTTT CASSEHGGRGTGELFF